This T cell receptor beta chain comes out of a study of technical replicates of blood from a handful of donors. The data were produced by immunoSEQ multiplex PCR, yet TCRdb's version contains in-frame clones alone and is incomplete. The table includes tens of thousands of clones, around nine tenths detected once. The TCR sequence derives from a human donor in good health. The sample consisted of T cells isolated from PBMCs.

This chain's CDR3 is CASSLASSGFYNEQFF. The CDR3 DNA sequence: TGCGCCAGCAGCTTGGCGTCTAGCGGGTTTTACAATGAGCAGTTCTTC. The gene calls are TRBV5-1 and TRBJ2-1, with TRBD2 matching over 8 bases. V shed 0 bases, J shed 4 bases, and the junction held 6 bases outside the gene matches. CDR3 size: 16 residues. CDR1 and CDR2 (germline): SGHRS, YFSETQ.